The rows below give T cell receptor beta chains drawn from one sample of a study of blood T cells in healthy people across ages. One entry per CDR3 protein, called by TCRdb with MiXCR from the 5' RACE reads. The table records about 830,000 distinct CDR3 sequences, roughly 60% of them present only once. Sequencing input: blood. The receptor source for this set is a man aged 25-45 years in good health. CDR3s leave out the opening cysteine and the closing phenylalanine or tryptophan.

v_call,cdr3_aa
TRBV7-2,ASSSDPGEQETQY
TRBV5-5,ASSPRKRDEQY
TRBV4-2,ASSQDRGDRNTEAF
TRBV12-3/TRBV12-4,ASSWGTSAAFGTEAF
TRBV19,ASTSTATVAKNIQY
TRBV20-1,SARDVSAGVTLYNEQF
TRBV7-2,ASSLGNSGANVLT
TRBV29-1,SVPIAGGSGANVLT
TRBV14,ASSASFPYHYGYT
TRBV7-8,ASSLEGSLNQPQH
TRBV28,ASGGLAGVGGTGELF
TRBV7-8,ASSPREMYEQY
TRBV10-3,ATSGGETQY
TRBV20-1,SARGGADQY
TRBV28,ASSLGTSGTQETQY
TRBV7-6,ASSLDSLETQY
TRBV7-3,ASSKLAGGEETQY
TRBV6-5,ASSPRTSGQETQY
TRBV20-1,SARDRTYEQY
TRBV6-5,ASSYGNSPLH
TRBV4-2,ASSQSPGGWEGNYEQY
TRBV4-2,ASSQDVTGGNYGYT
TRBV7-2,ASSPRLPYNEQF